This TCR beta chain was identified during a study of vaccination and CD4 T cells after COVID-19. The CDR3 runs 15 residues. CDR1 is MNHNS, CDR2 SASEGT, per germline. V was pared by 6 bases and J by 3 bases, with 5 bases of the junction left unmatched. Cultured CD4+ T cell DNA underwent sequencing with the Oncomine TCR Beta short-read assay. Genomic DNA was taken out of cultured CD4+ T cells by extraction. A single record per CDR3 protein comes from TCRdb applying MiXCR to the PCR reads. The sample has 4,000 to 5,000 distinct CDR3 sequences, around 40% seen once. This clonotype was observed a handful of times. Its target is unknown. General study results and limits: A nonsignificant median increase from about 22 to 38 SARS-CoV-2-reactive clonotypes was observed.

Sample treatment: roughly nine-day PBMC culture with coronavirus spike peptide pools or control peptides (ViraFEST assay). The collection of CD4+ T cells from the unexposed donor took place before the COVID-19 pandemic (2011-2018). A half-volume replacement of the medium with fresh IL-2 medium was performed on days 3 and 7. The specimen was CD4+ T cells from blood, cultured in vitro. This chain connects TRBV6-1 to TRBJ2-3, with TRBD1 matching over 11 bases. This receptor was taken from a human donor in good health. CDR3 DNA: TGTGCCAGCAGCCCCGGGACAGGGGGGACAGATACGCAGTATTTT. Translated, it gives CASSPGTGGTDTQYF.